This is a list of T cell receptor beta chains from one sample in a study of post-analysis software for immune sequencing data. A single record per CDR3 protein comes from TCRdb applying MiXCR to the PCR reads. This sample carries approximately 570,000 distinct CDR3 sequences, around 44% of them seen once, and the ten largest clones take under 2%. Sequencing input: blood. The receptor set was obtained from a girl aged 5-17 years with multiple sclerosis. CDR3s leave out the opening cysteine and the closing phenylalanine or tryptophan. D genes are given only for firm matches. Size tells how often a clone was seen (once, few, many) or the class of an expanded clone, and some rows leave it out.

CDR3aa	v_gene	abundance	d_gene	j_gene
ASSSVRLASNQPQH	TRBV7-8	few	-	TRBJ1-5
ASSFESATDTQY	TRBV7-8	few	-	TRBJ2-3
AISQGLWWEYEQY	TRBV10-3	-	-	-
ASSQRAGTLQETQY	TRBV4-1	few	-	TRBJ2-5
ASSRLAVRGETQY	TRBV5-1	-	TRBD2	TRBJ2-5
ASSGPGQGGEQF	TRBV5-1	-	TRBD1	TRBJ2-1
ASSEYTGNTEAF	TRBV6-1	-	-	TRBJ1-1
SIGGTTYEQY	TRBV29-1	few	-	TRBJ2-7
SARDYTYEQY	TRBV20-1	-	TRBD2	TRBJ2-7
ASRREGLTDTQY	TRBV6-5	-	TRBD2	TRBJ2-3
ASFKTGNSPLH	TRBV5-6	-	-	TRBJ1-6
ASSFSSGLTDTQY	TRBV12-3/TRBV12-4	-	TRBD2	TRBJ2-3
ASSPRGENIQY	TRBV7-8	-	-	TRBJ2-4
ASISGREAF	TRBV6-5	-	-	TRBJ1-1
ASSYPSGEQY	TRBV6-6	-	-	-
ASSNAGGGTDTQY	TRBV4-1	few	-	TRBJ2-3
ASSVTPWMETQY	TRBV2	-	-	TRBJ2-5
ATGFTNEKLF	TRBV10-3	-	-	TRBJ1-4
ASSPPLQSPESETQY	TRBV18	-	-	TRBJ2-5
ASSFGLGQTYEQY	TRBV5-6	-	-	TRBJ2-7
ASRRDSELWGYT	TRBV5-1	once	TRBD1	TRBJ1-2
ASSYPEGPQH	TRBV6-5	once	-	TRBJ1-5
AILADILVGGEQY	TRBV10-3	few	TRBD2	TRBJ2-7
ASGQEDREPQH	TRBV12-5	-	TRBD1	TRBJ1-5
RVHPQY	TRBV20-1	-	-	TRBJ2-3
SARGGQGAMVGTDTQY	TRBV20-1	-	TRBD1	TRBJ2-3
ASSLGPAQGYT	TRBV12-3/TRBV12-4	few	-	TRBJ1-2
ASTPMGSYEQY	TRBV12-3/TRBV12-4	-	-	TRBJ2-7
SAPLAGGPRDTQY	TRBV20-1	-	TRBD2	TRBJ2-3
ASRATSGRTIYEQY	TRBV5-1	-	TRBD2	-
ASSHDTYEQY	TRBV12-3/TRBV12-4	-	-	TRBJ2-7
SVAFQGRGYT	TRBV29-1	-	-	TRBJ1-2
ASTGGLSYEQY	TRBV25-1	few	-	TRBJ2-7
ASSLVGSGTDTQY	TRBV5-1	-	-	TRBJ2-3
ASRLRGDTMEQY	TRBV5-6	once	-	TRBJ2-5
SALGASGRNEQF	TRBV20-1	-	TRBD2	TRBJ2-1
ASSPGQDTGELF	TRBV5-1	-	TRBD1	TRBJ2-2
SASGLRGEQY	TRBV20-1	few	-	TRBJ2-7
ASSQVWRGLQETQY	TRBV4-2	-	-	TRBJ2-5
ASSYGRGGDTQY	TRBV6-6	few	-	TRBJ2-3
SVEGGAVQETQY	TRBV29-1	-	-	TRBJ2-5
ASSSRWDNTEAF	TRBV11-2	-	-	TRBJ1-1
ASSLSSSWYEQY	TRBV7-9	-	-	-
ASSHDSYEQY	TRBV4-1	once	-	-
ASSLSILVSYEQY	TRBV27	few	-	TRBJ2-7
ASSEGQGFRDTQY	TRBV12-3/TRBV12-4	-	TRBD1	TRBJ2-3
ASSLGDRGVETQY	TRBV5-5	-	TRBD1	TRBJ2-5
ASPRGMVQETQY	TRBV7-9	-	-	TRBJ2-5
ASSPQAGTEAF	TRBV7-3	-	-	TRBJ1-1
ASSYEAGTGRQY	TRBV6-5	-	TRBD1	TRBJ2-7
ASSLRTGADTEAF	TRBV5-1	-	TRBD1	TRBJ1-1
ASSSDYEGFYGYT	TRBV7-2	-	-	TRBJ1-2
ASSEEGRNEQF	TRBV2	-	-	TRBJ2-1
SARGSGGSRGTQY	TRBV20-1	-	-	TRBJ2-3